This T cell receptor (beta chain) appears in the sequencing data of a study of T cell responses to AZD1222 COVID-19 vaccine. Second doses were pooled across both intervals (about 4 or about 12 weeks). Study results and caveats: All repertoire sampling was performed exclusively after the peak T cell response. Seropositive AZD1222 recipients at baseline numbered only five or six. Unmutated variant regions are reportedly targeted by nearly half of spike-specific TCRs.

A remark on this clone: The antigen is unknown.

Per the germline V gene, CDR1 is KGHSH and CDR2 is LQKENI. With V trimmed by 6 bases and J by 5 bases, 5 bases remained unmatched. This CDR3 comprises 14 residues. Data came from immunoSEQ multiplex PCR; TCRdb stores just in-frame clones and leaves some out. The sample shows about 150,000 clones, 85% to 90% of them seen only once. The clonotype comes from an adult who received the AZD1222 COVID-19 vaccine. The sample consisted of peripheral blood, taken 28 days after the second AZD1222 dose. The V call is TRBV18, the J call TRBJ2-2, with 8 nucleotides matching TRBD1. The CDR3 protein is CASSTRTGTGELFF. The DNA of the CDR3 is TGTGCCAGCTCCACCAGGACAGGGACCGGGGAGCTGTTTTTT.